This TCR beta chain appears in the sequencing data of a study of shared clonotypes between healthy human individuals. Study summary: Donors had three CD4 naive, three CD4 memory, two CD8 naive and one CD8 memory plate apiece.

The germline V gene encodes CDR1 SGDLS and CDR2 YYNGEE. This CDR3 has 14 residues. V lost 0 bases, J lost 2 bases, and 8 bases lay in between. It was 200 ng DNA, 33,000 or so T cell genomes, that sorted-subset replicate PCRs used. TCRdb keeps only in-frame clones here, not all; method: immunoSEQ multiplex PCR. The sample lists millions of clones; about 92% were seen once. For this clone: The sample carries other DNA sequences with the same CDR3.

The clonotype comes from a man aged 18 to 30 in good health. Some clones in this sample may be carry-over from other donors' samples. The sample comprised naive CD4+ T cells from PBMCs. Subset defined: CD45RA+ positively selected. The V call is TRBV9, the J call TRBJ1-2, with D possibly matching TRBD1 (6 bases). Here the CDR3 DNA reads TGTGCCAGCAGCGTAGGAGACAGGAACTATGGCTACACCTTC. Residues: CASSVGDRNYGYTF.